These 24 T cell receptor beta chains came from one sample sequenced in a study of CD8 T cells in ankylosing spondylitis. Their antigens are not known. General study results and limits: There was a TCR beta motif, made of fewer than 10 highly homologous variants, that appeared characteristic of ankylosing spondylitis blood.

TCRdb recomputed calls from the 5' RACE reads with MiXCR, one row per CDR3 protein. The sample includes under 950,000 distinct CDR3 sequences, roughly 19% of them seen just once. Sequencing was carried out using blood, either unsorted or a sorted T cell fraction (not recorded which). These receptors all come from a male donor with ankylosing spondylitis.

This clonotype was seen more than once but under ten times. Here the CDR3 reads CASSGGSSPYNEQFF. The CDR3 nucleotides read TGCGCCAGCAGCGGGGGGTCCTCCCCGTACAATGAGCAGTTCTTC. This chain joins TRBV5-1 and TRBJ2-1; a possible D gene is TRBD2 (6 bases). Trimming shortened V by 4 bases and J by 4 bases, and 15 bases separated the two germline ends. Germline CDR1 SGHRS, CDR2 YFSETQ. The CDR3 is 15 residues long. The entire variable domain, with the rest obtained from reference TRBV5-1 and TRBJ2-1, is as follows: KAGVTQTPRYLIKTRGQQVTLSCSPISGHRSVSWYQQTPGQGLQFLFEYFSETQRNKGNFPGRFSGRQFSNSRSEMNVSTLELGDSALYLCASSGGSSPYNEQFFGPGTRLTVL.

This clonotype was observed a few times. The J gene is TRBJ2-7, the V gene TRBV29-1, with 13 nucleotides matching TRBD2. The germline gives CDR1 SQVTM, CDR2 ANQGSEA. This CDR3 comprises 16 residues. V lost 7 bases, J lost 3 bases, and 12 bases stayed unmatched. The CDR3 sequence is CSAGTSGIYGLYEQYF. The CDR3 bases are TGCAGCGCCGGGACTAGCGGGATTTACGGGCTCTACGAGCAGTACTTC.

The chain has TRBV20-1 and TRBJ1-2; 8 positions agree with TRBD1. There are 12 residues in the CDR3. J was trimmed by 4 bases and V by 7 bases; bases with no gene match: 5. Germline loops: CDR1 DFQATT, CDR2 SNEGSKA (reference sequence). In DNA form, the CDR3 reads TGCAGTGTTTCGGGACAGGTCTATGGCTACACCTTC. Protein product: CSVSGQVYGYTF.

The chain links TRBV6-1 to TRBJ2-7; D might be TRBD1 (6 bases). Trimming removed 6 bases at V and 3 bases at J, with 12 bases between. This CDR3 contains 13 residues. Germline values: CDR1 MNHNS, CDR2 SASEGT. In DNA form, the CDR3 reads TGTGCCAGCAGCAGGACAGTCATCTACGAGCAGTACTTC. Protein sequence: CASSRTVIYEQYF.

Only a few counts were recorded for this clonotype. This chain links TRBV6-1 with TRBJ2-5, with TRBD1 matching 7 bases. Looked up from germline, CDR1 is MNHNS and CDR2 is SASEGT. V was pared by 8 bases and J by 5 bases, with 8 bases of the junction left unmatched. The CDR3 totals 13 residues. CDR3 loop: CASRPGGQETQYF. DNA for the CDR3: TGTGCCAGCCGGCCAGGGGGACAGGAGACCCAGTACTTC.

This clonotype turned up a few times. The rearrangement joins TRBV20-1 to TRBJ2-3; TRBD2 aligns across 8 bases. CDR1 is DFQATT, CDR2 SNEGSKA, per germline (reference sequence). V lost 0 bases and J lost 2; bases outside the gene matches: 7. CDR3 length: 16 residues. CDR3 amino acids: CSARDRRRGDTDTQYF. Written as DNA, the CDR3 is TGCAGTGCTAGAGACCGCCGGCGGGGGGACACAGATACGCAGTATTTT.

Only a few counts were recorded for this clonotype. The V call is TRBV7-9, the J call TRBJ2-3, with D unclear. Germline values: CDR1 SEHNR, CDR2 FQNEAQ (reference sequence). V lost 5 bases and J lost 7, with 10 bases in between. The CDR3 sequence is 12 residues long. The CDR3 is CASSPSQYTQYF. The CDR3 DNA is TGTGCCAGCAGCCCCTCTCAGTATACGCAGTATTTT.

DNA of the CDR3: TGTGCCAGCAGTTTACCCGGGACAGGGGGCCGGGAGCAGTTCTTC. This gives the protein CASSLPGTGGREQFF. The chain couples TRBV12-3 or TRBV12-4 to TRBJ2-1, with 12 bases that match TRBD1. Trimming took 2 bases from V and 10 from J; bases not matched to a gene: 6. The CDR3 covers 15 residues.

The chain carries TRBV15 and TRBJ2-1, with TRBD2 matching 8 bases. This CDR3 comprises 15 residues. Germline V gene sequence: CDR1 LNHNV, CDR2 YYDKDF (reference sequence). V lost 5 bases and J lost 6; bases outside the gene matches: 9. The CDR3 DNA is TGTGCCACCAGCGGGGCGTCGGGAGGGCGCAATGAGCAGTTCTTC. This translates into CATSGASGGRNEQFF.

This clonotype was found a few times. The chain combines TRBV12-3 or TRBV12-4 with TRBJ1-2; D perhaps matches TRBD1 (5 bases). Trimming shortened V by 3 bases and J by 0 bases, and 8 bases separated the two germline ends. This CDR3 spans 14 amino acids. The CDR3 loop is CASSFEGPNYGYTF. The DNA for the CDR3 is TGTGCCAGCAGTTTCGAGGGGCCTAACTATGGCTACACCTTC.

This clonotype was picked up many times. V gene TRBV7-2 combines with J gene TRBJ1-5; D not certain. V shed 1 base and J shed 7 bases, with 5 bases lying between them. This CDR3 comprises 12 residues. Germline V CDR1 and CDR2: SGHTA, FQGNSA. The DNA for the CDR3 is TGTGCCAGCAGCTTAGTAGGGCAGCCCCAGCATTTT. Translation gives CASSLVGQPQHF.

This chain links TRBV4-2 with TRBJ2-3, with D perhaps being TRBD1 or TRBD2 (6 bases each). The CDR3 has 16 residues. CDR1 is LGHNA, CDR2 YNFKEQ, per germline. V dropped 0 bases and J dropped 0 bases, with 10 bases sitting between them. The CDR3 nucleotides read TGTGCCAGCAGCCAAGATGGGGGGCTCAGCACAGATACGCAGTATTTT. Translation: CASSQDGGLSTDTQYF.

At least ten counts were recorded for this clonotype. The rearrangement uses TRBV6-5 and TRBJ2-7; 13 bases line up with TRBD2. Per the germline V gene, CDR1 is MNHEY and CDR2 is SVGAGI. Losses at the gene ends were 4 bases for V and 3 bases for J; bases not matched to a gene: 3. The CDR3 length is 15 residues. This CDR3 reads CASSLLAGGLYEQYF. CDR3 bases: TGTGCCAGCAGTTTACTAGCGGGAGGGCTCTACGAGCAGTACTTC.

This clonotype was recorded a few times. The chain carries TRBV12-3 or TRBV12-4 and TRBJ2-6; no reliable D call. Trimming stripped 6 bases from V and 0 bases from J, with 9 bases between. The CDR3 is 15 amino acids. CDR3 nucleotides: TGTGCCAGCAGCCGAGACCCCTCTGGGGCCAACGTCCTGACTTTC. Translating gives CASSRDPSGANVLTF.

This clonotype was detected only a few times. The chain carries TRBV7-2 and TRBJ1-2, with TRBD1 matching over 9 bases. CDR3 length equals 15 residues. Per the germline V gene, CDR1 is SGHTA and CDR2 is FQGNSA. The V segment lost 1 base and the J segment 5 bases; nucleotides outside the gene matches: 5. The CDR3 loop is CASSLEGQGGYGYTF. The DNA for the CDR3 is TGTGCCAGCAGCTTAGAGGGACAGGGAGGGTATGGCTACACCTTC.

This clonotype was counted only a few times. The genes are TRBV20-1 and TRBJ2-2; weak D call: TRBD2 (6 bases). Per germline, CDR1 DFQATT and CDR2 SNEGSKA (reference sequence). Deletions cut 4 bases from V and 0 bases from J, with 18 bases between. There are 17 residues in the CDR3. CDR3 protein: CSATREFRISNTGELFF. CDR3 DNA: TGCAGTGCTACCCGGGAGTTTCGAATTTCGAACACCGGGGAGCTGTTTTTT.

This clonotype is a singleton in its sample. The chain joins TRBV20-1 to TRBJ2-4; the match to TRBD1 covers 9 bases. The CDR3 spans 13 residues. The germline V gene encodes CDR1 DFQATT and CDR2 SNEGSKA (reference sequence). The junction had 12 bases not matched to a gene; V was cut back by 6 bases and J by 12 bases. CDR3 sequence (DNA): TGCAGTGCATCCGGCGGGACAGGGCCCAGTCAGTACTTC. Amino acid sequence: CSASGGTGPSQYF.

Here the CDR3 DNA reads TGTGCCACCAGCAGGAGACAGGGGGCGGTCACTGAAGCTTTCTTT. Translated: CATSRRQGAVTEAFF. V and J are TRBV15 and TRBJ1-1; TRBD1 matches 10 bases. Per germline, CDR1 LNHNV and CDR2 YYDKDF (reference sequence). The junction had 5 bases not matched to a gene; V was cut back by 3 bases and J by 4 bases. The length of the CDR3 is 15 residues.

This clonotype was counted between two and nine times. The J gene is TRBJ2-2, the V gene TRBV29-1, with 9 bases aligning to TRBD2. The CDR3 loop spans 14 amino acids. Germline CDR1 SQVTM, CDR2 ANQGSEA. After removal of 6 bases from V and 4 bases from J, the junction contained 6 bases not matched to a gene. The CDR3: CSVLAGVGTGELFF. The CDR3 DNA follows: TGCAGCGTATTAGCGGGAGTCGGCACCGGGGAGCTGTTTTTT.

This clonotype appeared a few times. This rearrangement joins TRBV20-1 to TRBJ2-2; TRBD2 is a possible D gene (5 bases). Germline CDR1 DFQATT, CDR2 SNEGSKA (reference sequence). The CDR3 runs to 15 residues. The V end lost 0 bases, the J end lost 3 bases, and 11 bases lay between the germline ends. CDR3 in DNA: TGCAGTGCTAGAGATCCTAGCTCTCACACCGGGGAGCTGTTTTTT. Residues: CSARDPSSHTGELFF.

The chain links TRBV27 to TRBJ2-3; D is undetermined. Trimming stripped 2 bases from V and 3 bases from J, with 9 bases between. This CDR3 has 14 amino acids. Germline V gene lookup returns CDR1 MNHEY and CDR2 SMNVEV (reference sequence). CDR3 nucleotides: TGTGCCAGCAGTTTAACCGTCGGGACAGATACGCAGTATTTT. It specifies CASSLTVGTDTQYF.

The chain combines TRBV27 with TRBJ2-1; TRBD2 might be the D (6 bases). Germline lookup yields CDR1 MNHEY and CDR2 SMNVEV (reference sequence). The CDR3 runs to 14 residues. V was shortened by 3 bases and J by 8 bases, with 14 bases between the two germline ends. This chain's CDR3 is CASSFWQQRDEQFF. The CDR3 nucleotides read TGTGCCAGCAGTTTTTGGCAGCAGCGGGATGAGCAGTTCTTC.

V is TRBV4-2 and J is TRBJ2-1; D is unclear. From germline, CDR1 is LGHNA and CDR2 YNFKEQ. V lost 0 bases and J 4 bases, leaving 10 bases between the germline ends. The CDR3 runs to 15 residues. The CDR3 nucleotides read TGTGCCAGCAGCCAAGAGGATAGCCAATACAATGAGCAGTTCTTC. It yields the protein CASSQEDSQYNEQFF.

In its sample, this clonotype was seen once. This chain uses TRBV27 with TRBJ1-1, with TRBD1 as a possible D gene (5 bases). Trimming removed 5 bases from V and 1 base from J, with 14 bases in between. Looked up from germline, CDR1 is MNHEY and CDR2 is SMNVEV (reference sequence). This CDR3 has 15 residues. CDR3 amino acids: CASSTYGTQNTEAFF. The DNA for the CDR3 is TGTGCCAGCAGTACCTACGGGACCCAGAACACTGAAGCTTTCTTT.